Each of the 10 T cell receptor beta chains below was sequenced from the same sample in a study of cytotoxic CD8 clonotypes in ibrutinib-treated CLL. Clones were sequenced by immunoSEQ multiplex PCR, and TCRdb holds only the in-frame ones, with some missing. The sample carries over 250,000 clones, 70% to 80% recorded once. The material sequenced was PBMCs, taken at disease progression, from a patient treated with ibrutinib. All receptors derive from a human donor with chronic lymphocytic leukemia.

A few counts support this clone. The chain is built from TRBV7-9 and TRBJ2-2; tentatively, D is TRBD1 or TRBD2 (6 bases each). V was clipped by 8 bases and J by 2 bases, with 9 bases between them. The CDR3 totals 13 residues. The germline V gene has CDR1 SEHNR and CDR2 FQNEAQ (reference sequence). This CDR3 reads CASGGPNTGELFF. The CDR3 DNA is TGTGCCAGCGGGGGGCCAAACACCGGGGAGCTGTTTTTT.

To note about this clone: Because the CDR3 is missing its conserved closing phenylalanine or tryptophan, this is likely a read error. Because the CDR3's place on the DNA is in doubt, the DNA is left out and the CDR3 is given as listed by TCRdb. This chain joins TRBV4-1 and TRBJ1-2; TRBD1, the table's D call, was not compared with the DNA. Germline CDR1 MGHRA, CDR2 YSYEKL. With termini counted, the CDR3 has 13 amino acids. CDR3 sequence: CASSQVGEQARPE.

The DNA for the CDR3 is TGTGCCACCAGCACCCGCCGGGACAGGGGGCGGAATGGCTACACCTTC. Its protein is CATSTRRDRGRNGYTF. The chain couples TRBV15 to TRBJ1-2; 12 bases line up with TRBD1. V lost 4 bases, J lost 6 bases, and 9 bases stayed unmatched. This CDR3 is 16 amino acids long. The germline V gene has CDR1 LNHNV and CDR2 YYDKDF (reference sequence). The full variable domain, in which reference TRBV15 and TRBJ1-2 provide the parts outside the CDR3, is DAMVIQNPRYQVTQFGKPVTLSCSQTLNHNVMYWYQQKSSQAPKLLFHYYDKDFNNEADTPDNFQSRRPNTSFCFLDIRSPGLGDTAMYLCATSTRRDRGRNGYTFGSGTRLTVV.

The rearrangement links TRBV5-1 to TRBJ1-1; possibly TRBD1 for D (5 bases). The CDR3 is made up of 17 amino acids. Trimming took off 2 bases at V and 0 bases at J, with 17 bases between the two ends. Per germline, CDR1 SGHRS and CDR2 YFSETQ. The chain's CDR3 is CASSFPGQDPMNTEAFF. The CDR3 DNA follows: TGCGCCAGCAGCTTTCCAGGGCAGGACCCGATGAACACTGAAGCTTTCTTT.

In its sample, this clone was seen once. The rearrangement uses TRBV6-5 and TRBJ2-7; 11 positions match TRBD2. Unmatched junction bases numbered 6, after V lost 6 bases and J lost 5 bases. Germline V gene data show CDR1 as MNHEY and CDR2 as SVGAGI. This CDR3 contains 14 residues. The CDR3 sequence is CASSPSGRTHEQYF. DNA for the CDR3: TGTGCCAGCAGCCCTAGCGGGAGGACCCACGAGCAGTACTTC.

The chain has TRBV6-5 and TRBJ2-6, with D possibly matching TRBD2 (5 bases). CDR1 is MNHEY and CDR2 is SVGAGI in the germline V gene. CDR3 length: 16 amino acids. Trimming removed 2 bases at V and 0 bases at J, with 8 bases between. The chain's CDR3 is CASSYSGFSGANVLTF. The CDR3 coding sequence is TGTGCCAGCAGTTACAGCGGTTTCTCTGGGGCCAACGTCCTGACTTTC.

This clone showed up just once. The chain is built from TRBV2 and TRBJ2-5, with 8 bases fitting TRBD2. V dropped 11 bases and J dropped 0; count of bases not matched to a gene: 14. The length of the CDR3 is 16 residues. Looked up from germline, CDR1 is SNHLY and CDR2 is FYNNEI. The CDR3 reads CAAEEERENYQETQYF. CDR3 sequence (DNA): TGTGCCGCGGAGGAGGAGCGGGAGAACTACCAAGAGACCCAGTACTTC.

The rearrangement uses TRBV2 and TRBJ1-5, with a tentative D call TRBD1 (6 bases). Germline lookup yields CDR1 SNHLY and CDR2 FYNNEI. The V gene lost 4 bases and the J gene lost 6 bases, with 19 bases spanning the gap. This CDR3 has 16 residues. CDR3 nucleotides: TGTGCCAGCAGTGCCTCCGGGTTGGGGGGCGGTCAGCCCCAGCATTTT. Its protein is CASSASGLGGGQPQHF.

This rearrangement joins TRBV5-1 to TRBJ2-2; D perhaps matches TRBD2 (6 bases). V lost 2 bases and J 1 base, leaving 6 bases between the germline ends. CDR1 is SGHRS, CDR2 YFSETQ, per germline. The CDR3 consists of 14 residues. The CDR3 loop is CASSFSGNTGELFF. CDR3 nucleotides: TGCGCCAGCAGCTTTAGCGGGAACACCGGGGAGCTGTTTTTT.

The table lists this clone with a few counts. J is TRBJ2-7 and V is TRBV27, with 10 bases aligning to TRBD2. This CDR3 has 14 residues. Germline V lookup: CDR1 MNHEY, CDR2 SMNVEV (reference sequence). Trimming took 4 bases from V and 2 from J; bases not matched to a gene: 2. As DNA, the CDR3 is TGTGCCAGCAGTTATACTAGCGGGACCTACGAGCAGTACTTC. Amino acid sequence: CASSYTSGTYEQYF.